The rows below give T cell receptor beta chains drawn from one sample of a study of T cell repertoires in cytomegalovirus infection. TCRdb independently ran MiXCR on the reads; one entry per CDR3 protein. The data show under 600,000 distinct CDR3 sequences, 16% seen once. Source material: CD8+ T cells from PBMCs. The receptors come from a human donor in good health (CMV status not recorded). Some clones in this sample may be carry-over from other donors' samples. The CDR3 runs from the conserved cysteine through the conserved F or W. Fields, in order: V gene, J gene, D gene, clone size, CDR3 DNA, CDR3 protein. The D gene is left open where the match is weak. Rows give clone size only sometimes, using once, few, many, or a class for an expanded clone.

>TRBV9|TRBJ1-1|-|-
TGTGCCAGCAGCGTAGATGGCGGGACAAACACTGAAGCTTTCTTT
CASSVDGGTNTEAFF
>TRBV5-8|TRBJ2-5|-|many
TGTGCCAGCAGCTTGGCCGGGGACCCTGGACAACAAGAGACCCAGTACTTC
CASSLAGDPGQQETQYF
>TRBV7-8|TRBJ1-2|-|many
TGTGCCAGCAGCTTAAGAAGAGGGGCGGACGGCTACACCTTC
CASSLRRGADGYTF
>TRBV27|TRBJ2-7|TRBD2|-
TGTGCCAGCAGTTTAGGGGGACTAGCGGGGTCCTACGAGCAGTACTTC
CASSLGGLAGSYEQYF
>TRBV6-5|TRBJ1-6|TRBD1|-
TGTGCCAGCAGTTACTTCGACAGGGCCCTATCACCCCTCCACTTT
CASSYFDRALSPLHF
>TRBV19|TRBJ2-1|-|many
TGTGCCAGTAGTATAGGAACCCGGGGGAGCTCCTACAATGAGCAGTTCTTC
CASSIGTRGSSYNEQFF
>TRBV10-3|TRBJ2-7|-|-
TGTGCCATCAGTGAGTCAGAGACAGAGAGCTCCTACGAGCAGTACTTC
CAISESETESSYEQYF
>TRBV7-2|TRBJ2-3|TRBD2|many
TGTGCCAGCAGCGCAGACTCCGGGACTAGCGGCGCAGATACGCAGTATTTT
CASSADSGTSGADTQYF
>TRBV19|TRBJ2-7|-|-
TGTGCCAGTAGTTCCGGACGGGGGAGAGACGAGCAGTACTTC
CASSSGRGRDEQYF
>TRBV28|TRBJ2-3|TRBD2|many
TGTGCCAGCAACCTGGGAGGGCCTGGTGATACGCAGTATTTT
CASNLGGPGDTQYF
>TRBV19|TRBJ2-1|-|few
TGTGCCAGTAGTATCGACAGGGGAGGGTTCTACAATGAGCAGTTCTTC
CASSIDRGGFYNEQFF
>TRBV20-1|TRBJ2-1|-|few
TGCAGTGCCGGGGGCAATGAGCAGTTCTTC
CSAGGNEQFF
>TRBV12-3/TRBV12-4|TRBJ2-5|-|many
TGTGCCAGCAGTTTTAACAAACTCCAAGAGACCCAGTACTTC
CASSFNKLQETQYF
>TRBV29-1|TRBJ2-5|-|-
TGCAGCGTTGACGAACGTGGAGAGACCCAGTACTTC
CSVDERGETQYF
>TRBV7-6|TRBJ2-3|TRBD1|many
TGTGCCAGCAGCCACGCCCAGGGGGCAGATACGCAGTATTTT
CASSHAQGADTQYF
>TRBV7-9|TRBJ1-5|-|few
TGTGCCAGCAGCTTAGTCCCCTCGGAGCCCCAGCATTTT
CASSLVPSEPQHF
>TRBV25-1|TRBJ2-2|TRBD2|few
TGTGCCAGCAGTATGGGGGGGAGGACCGGGGAGCTGTTTTTT
CASSMGGRTGELFF
>TRBV20-1|TRBJ2-7|-|-
TGCAGTGCTAGAGATGGTAATAGCGAGTCCTACGAGCAGTACTTC
CSARDGNSESYEQYF
>TRBV20-1|TRBJ1-1|-|-
TGCAGTGCTAGGGCCTATAGGGGGGCACGGGATTTTAACACTGAAGCTTTCTTT
CSARAYRGARDFNTEAFF
>TRBV5-1|TRBJ1-1|TRBD1|many
TGCGCCACCGGACAGGGTGGCACTGAAGCTTTCTTT
CATGQGGTEAFF
>TRBV20-1|TRBJ1-2|TRBD1|-
TGCAGTGCTCCAGGGGGCCAATACTATGGCTACACCTTC
CSAPGGQYYGYTF
>TRBV11-3|TRBJ2-5|TRBD1|-
TGTGCCAGCAGCGCCGGGACAGGGTTAGAGGAGACCCAGTACTTC
CASSAGTGLEETQYF
>TRBV5-1|TRBJ2-5|-|-
TGCGCCAGTGCGACAGGGAGGGGAGAGACCCAGTACTTC
CASATGRGETQYF
>TRBV7-9|TRBJ2-1|-|many
TGTGCCAGCAGCCAGGCCACTCTAGCCAGGAGTCACAATGAGCAGTTCTTC
CASSQATLARSHNEQFF
>TRBV7-9|TRBJ1-1|-|many
TGTGCCAGCAGCTTATACACAAGCATGAACACTGAAGCTTTCTTT
CASSLYTSMNTEAFF
>TRBV5-1|TRBJ1-2|TRBD1|-
TGCGCCAGCAGCCTCGGGACGGACAGGGGTGACTATGGCTACACCTTC
CASSLGTDRGDYGYTF
>TRBV6-6|TRBJ2-3|-|many
TGTGCCAGCAGTTTAAGGGGGACCCCACGAACAGATACGCAGTATTTT
CASSLRGTPRTDTQYF
>TRBV27|TRBJ2-2|TRBD1|few
TGTGCCAGCAGCCGGCCCCGGGACAGGACCACCGGGGAGCTGTTTTTT
CASSRPRDRTTGELFF
>TRBV6-1|TRBJ1-1|-|few
TGTGCCGCCGGCCGGGCAGGGATTACTGAAGCTTTCTTT
CAAGRAGITEAFF
>TRBV12-5|TRBJ1-4|-|many
TGTGCTAGTGGTTTCACCTCAACTAATGAAAAACTGTTTTTT
CASGFTSTNEKLFF
>TRBV10-2|TRBJ1-5|-|-
TGCGCCAGCAGTGAAGCAGGGAGGGCACAGCCCCAGCATTTT
CASSEAGRAQPQHF
>TRBV3-1|TRBJ2-3|TRBD1|few
TGTGCCAGCAGCCCCGGGACAGGGAGGACAGATACGCAGTATTTT
CASSPGTGRTDTQYF
>TRBV27|TRBJ1-5|-|-
TGTGCCAGCAGTTCCCGGGACCGAGGCAATCAGCCCCAGCATTTT
CASSSRDRGNQPQHF
>TRBV7-6|TRBJ2-3|-|many
TGTGCCAGCAGCTTAGAGGGGGGCGCAGATACGCAGTATTTT
CASSLEGGADTQYF
>TRBV12-3/TRBV12-4|TRBJ2-1|TRBD1|many
TGTGCCAGCAGTTTCGGGGGGGGGACAGGGGGTGGGTGGAATGAGCAGTTCTTC
CASSFGGGTGGGWNEQFF
>TRBV6-1|TRBJ2-7|TRBD2|few
TGTGCCAGCAGTGAAATGACTAGCGGGAGACACGAGCAGTACTTC
CASSEMTSGRHEQYF
>TRBV11-3|TRBJ1-2|-|many
TGTGCCAGCAGCCGAAACAGGGTTCGGTATGGCTACACCTTC
CASSRNRVRYGYTF
>TRBV19|TRBJ2-1|-|few
TGTGCCAGTAGTATATCGTTCGGGGATGAGCAGTTCTTC
CASSISFGDEQFF
>TRBV5-6|TRBJ2-7|TRBD1|many
TGTGCCAGCAGCACCCTAGGGGGCCGCGCACGAAAAAACTCCTACGAGCAGTACTTC
CASSTLGGRARKNSYEQYF
>TRBV12-3/TRBV12-4|TRBJ2-3|TRBD2|few
TGTGCCAGCAGTTTAGAGCTCACTAGCGGGGACGTCACAGATACGCAGTATTTT
CASSLELTSGDVTDTQYF
>TRBV7-8|TRBJ2-2|TRBD2|many
TGTGCCAGCAGCTTAGGGCTAGCGGGAGTGTTTCGGCCGAACACCGGGGAGCTGTTTTTT
CASSLGLAGVFRPNTGELFF
>TRBV3-1|TRBJ1-2|-|-
TGTGCCAGCAGCCAAGCCCAGCTCGATTCCTATGGCTACACCTTC
CASSQAQLDSYGYTF
>TRBV3-1|TRBJ2-2|TRBD1|few
TGTGCCAGCAGCCAGGACAGGGCCGGGGAGCTGTTTTTT
CASSQDRAGELFF
>TRBV27|TRBJ1-1|-|many
TGTGCCAGCAGTTTAGGGGGGGGAGGTGGTTGGGGCACTGAAGCTTTCTTT
CASSLGGGGGWGTEAFF
>TRBV11-2|TRBJ1-1|-|many
TGTGCCAGCAGCTTATGGGTTAGGGCAGGGGTGGGTAACACTGAAGCTTTCTTT
CASSLWVRAGVGNTEAFF
>TRBV27|TRBJ1-1|TRBD1|few
TGTGCCAGCAGATATTCCGGGACAGGGATGGCCACTGAAGCTTTCTTT
CASRYSGTGMATEAFF
>TRBV6-1|TRBJ1-5|-|many
TGTGCCAGCAGTGAACGAGGTCAGCCCCAGCATTTT
CASSERGQPQHF